The 15 T cell receptor beta chains given below trace back to one sample, sequenced in a study of human T cells and chemical hapten exposure. One entry per CDR3 protein, called by TCRdb with MiXCR from the RACE reads. The sample includes about 47,000 distinct CDR3 sequences, about 4.5% of them seen just once. Time point defined: healthy volunteer bleed at 2 weeks. Total RNA was isolated from whole blood that had not been fractionated. Sequenced sample: whole blood. These receptors were obtained from a human donor in good health. Some clones in this sample may be carry-over from other donors' samples.

The chain combines TRBV2 with TRBJ1-4; TRBD1 matches at 8 bases. The V and J ends lost 3 bases and 4 bases, in that order; junction bases with no gene match: 4. The CDR3 is made up of 15 amino acids. Germline CDR1 is SNHLY and CDR2 is FYNNEI. The chain's CDR3 is CASSDGTGSNEKLFF. In DNA form, the CDR3 reads TGTGCCAGCAGTGACGGGACAGGAAGTAATGAAAAACTGTTTTTT.

The chain employs TRBV5-1 and TRBJ2-2, with unresolved D. The length of the CDR3 is 14 residues. V lost 4 bases to trimming and J lost 7 bases, with 14 bases between them. The V gene's germline CDR1 is SGHRS and CDR2 YFSETQ. The DNA for the CDR3 is TGCGCCAGCAGCCTTACGGACCCCGGCGGGGAGCTGTTTTTT. Translated: CASSLTDPGGELFF.

This clonotype has a count of ten or more. The chain combines TRBV10-3 with TRBJ2-1; 11 nucleotides align to TRBD2. The CDR3 loop spans 17 amino acids. V lost 6 bases to trimming and J lost 3 bases; unmatched junction nucleotides: 10. CDR1 and CDR2 (germline): ENHRY, SYGVKD. CDR3 sequence: CAIRTGLAGGGYNEQFF. The DNA of the CDR3 is TGTGCCATCAGGACTGGGCTAGCGGGAGGAGGCTACAATGAGCAGTTCTTC.

The gene calls are TRBV27 and TRBJ2-5, with D possibly TRBD1 on 5 matching bases. This CDR3 is built from 14 residues. Germline V gives CDR1 MNHEY, CDR2 SMNVEV (reference sequence). V dropped 4 bases and J dropped 3 bases, with 12 bases sitting between them. For the CDR3, the DNA is TGTGCCAGCAGTTCCCAGGGCCGAGAAGAGACCCAGTACTTC. Its protein product is CASSSQGREETQYF.

Concerning this clonotype: A read error may explain this, as a much larger clone is one base away. The V and J genes are TRBV7-9 and TRBJ2-1, with a tentative D call TRBD2 (5 bases). CDR1 and CDR2 from the germline V gene are SEHNR and FQNEAQ (reference sequence). The CDR3 is made up of 15 amino acids. Trimming took 3 bases from V and 2 from J, leaving 11 bases between them. The CDR3 is CASSLGGPPYNEQFF. CDR3 in DNA: TGTGCCAGCAGCTTGGGCGGGCCCCCCTACAATGAGCAGTTCTTC.

This clonotype is classed as medium-sized. This rearrangement joins TRBV6-5 to TRBJ2-2; D ambiguous. V lost 1 base and J lost 2, with 5 bases in between. CDR3 length: 14 residues. CDR1 is MNHEY and CDR2 is SVGAGI in the germline V gene. DNA for the CDR3: TGTGCCAGCAGTTACTTAGTAAACACCGGGGAGCTGTTTTTT. Its protein is CASSYLVNTGELFF.

At least ten counts were recorded for this clonotype. The chain couples TRBV2 to TRBJ2-7; 9 nucleotides agree with TRBD1. Germline V lookup: CDR1 SNHLY, CDR2 FYNNEI. The CDR3 runs to 15 residues. The V segment lost 6 bases and the J segment 2 bases; nucleotides outside the gene matches: 8. CDR3 sequence reads: CASRDTGGITYEQYF. CDR3 DNA sequence: TGTGCCAGCAGGGATACAGGGGGCATTACCTACGAGCAGTACTTC.

This clonotype was counted many times. V and J are TRBV2 and TRBJ2-7; the D call may be TRBD1 or TRBD2 (6 bases each). Germline V gene sequence: CDR1 SNHLY, CDR2 FYNNEI. Trimming left V 11 bases short and J 2 bases short, with 16 bases between. This CDR3 comprises 13 residues. The CDR3 coding sequence is TGTGCCTGCCGGCGGGACAAAGCCTACGAGCAGTACTTC. Residues: CACRRDKAYEQYF.

This clonotype was seen at least ten times. The CDR3 nucleotides are TGTGCCAGTAGTATAGGAGTCAGCCTCGAAGAGACCCAGTACTTC. As protein: CASSIGVSLEETQYF. V is TRBV19 and J is TRBJ2-5; no clear D. The CDR3 loop spans 15 amino acids. V was trimmed by 1 base and J by 3 bases, leaving 12 bases between them. In germline, CDR1 is LNHDA, CDR2 SQIVND (reference sequence). Looking up the rest from reference TRBV19 and TRBJ2-5 gives the full variable domain: DGGITQSPKYLFRKEGQNVTLSCEQNLNHDAMYWYRQDPGQGLRLIYYSQIVNDFQKGDIAEGYSVSREKKESFPLTVTSAQKNPTAFYLCASSIGVSLEETQYFGPGTRLLVL.

This clonotype was seen many times. This chain links TRBV12-3 or TRBV12-4 with TRBJ2-7; D remains unclear. The CDR3 runs 14 residues. Deletions cut 1 base from V and 2 bases from J, with 9 bases between. CDR3 nucleotides: TGTGCCAGCAGTTTAGAGGACGGTGCCTACGAGCAGTACTTC. This translates into CASSLEDGAYEQYF.

This clonotype was seen many times. The chain is built from TRBV28 and TRBJ2-5; D might be TRBD1 (6 bases). This CDR3 comprises 15 residues. V lost 1 base and J lost 5, with 14 bases in between. Germline-derived CDR1 and CDR2 are MDHEN and SYDVKM. The DNA for the CDR3 is TGTGCCAGCAGTTTATCCATCCAGGGGTGGGAGACCCAGTACTTC. It translates to CASSLSIQGWETQYF.

This clonotype was counted many times. The chain uses TRBV2 and TRBJ2-3, with 10 bases aligning to TRBD2. The germline V gene encodes CDR1 SNHLY and CDR2 FYNNEI. The CDR3 sequence is 16 residues long. J was trimmed by 8 bases and V by 3 bases; bases with no gene match: 11. The CDR3 coding sequence is TGTGCCAGCAGTGACCTGACTAGCGGGCGAACCGGTACGCAGTATTTT. Translated: CASSDLTSGRTGTQYF.

V usage is TRBV12-3 or TRBV12-4 and J usage is TRBJ2-7; perhaps TRBD2 as D (7 bases). Trimming took 1 base from V and 2 from J, leaving 18 bases between them. The CDR3 runs 17 residues. For the CDR3, the DNA is TGTGCCAGCAGTTTAGAGTTGGGGGGGGCGCGGACCTACGAGCAGTACTTC. Translated, it gives CASSLELGGARTYEQYF.

Many counts were recorded for this clonotype. The V gene is TRBV12-3 or TRBV12-4, the J gene TRBJ2-3; maybe TRBD2 (6 bases). The CDR3 extends over 16 amino acids. V lost 1 base to trimming and J lost 3 bases, with 14 bases between them. The CDR3 bases are TGTGCCAGCAGTTTAGGATCCGGGAGTAGGACAGATACGCAGTATTTT. Translating it yields CASSLGSGSRTDTQYF.

This clonotype occurred many times. The chain links TRBV2 to TRBJ1-1; D remains unclear. The V end lost 6 bases, the J end lost 6 bases, and 14 bases lay between the germline ends. This CDR3 has 13 amino acids. Per germline, CDR1 SNHLY and CDR2 FYNNEI. CDR3 amino acids: CASRGIGSPEAFF. The CDR3 coding sequence is TGTGCCAGCAGGGGTATAGGGTCGCCTGAAGCTTTCTTT.